This T cell receptor (beta chain) was identified during a study of type 1 and type 2 diabetes patients (dated by TCRdb to 2016 to 2018). Looking at the study overall: Recruited in China, the cohort was made up of nine type 1 diabetes patients, four type 2 diabetes patients and about 6 nondiabetic controls. Sequencing of the TCRbeta libraries was paired-end and was performed on Illumina HiSeq 2000 or MiSeq instruments. Type 2 diabetes patients were included as a disease comparison group for the type 1 diabetes patients. Comparing 20-cycle and roughly 27-cycle amplification showed similar V gene usage, suggesting similar primer efficiencies and random PCR bias. Across the study, CD4+ and CD8+ T cells were positively selected from PBMCs by means of CD4 or CD8 MicroBeads on MACS columns. The whole study generated around 19,000,000 paired-end reads. The study used high-throughput sequencing to profile TCRbeta repertoires and compare individuals with type 1 diabetes, type 2 diabetes and no diabetes.

The germline V gene (reference sequence) yields LNHDA for CDR1 and SQIVND for CDR2. The V end loses 3 bases and the J end loses 2 bases, and a stretch of 7 bases separates them. Inclusive of the bounding cysteine and phenylalanine, the CDR3 is 13 residues long. The kept DNA is CDR3 alone, 39 bases in frame from the first base. Remarks on this clonotype: It lacks a known antigen. The record has no base qualities; no much larger clone is one base away.

The sequencer was an Illumina MiSeq. TCRbeta CDR3 amplification used genomic DNA from the sorted T cell subsets as template. The TCRbeta CDR3 region was amplified by multiplex PCR with 30 forward and 13 reverse primers. PCR products were purified with AMPure XP beads, then indices and adaptors were added in a second roughly 26-cycle PCR. Before sequencing, the QIAquick Gel Extraction Kit was used to gel-purify the libraries. Per the source publication's procedure: Paired-end reads were merged with FLASH and aligned to IMGT V, D and J germline references using IgBLAST. Reads with below 70% alignment identity to germline references were discarded, leaving 8.5 million to 13 million reads study-wide. Following IMGT definitions, CDR3 boundaries, reading frame and productivity were assigned. Highly-expanded clones were defined as clones at or above 1% of reads, and diversity was measured by normalized Shannon entropy. Group differences in Shannon entropy were tested with unpaired two-tailed t-tests. TCRdb reanalyzed the raw reads on its own, using fastp at Q25 for trimming and MiXCR for clone calling, and kept in-frame beta chains. Each entry is one CDR3 protein sequence, shown with its most common DNA and genes. Here the V and J calls rest on TCRdb's processing, not on the authors' analysis. This sample is represented by 250,000 to 300,000 distinct CDR3 sequences; over 45% of them were singletons. About an eighth of the sample lies in the top ten.

Standard classification criteria for type 1 or type 2 diabetes were met by all diabetic patients, and glucose and C-peptide were assessed by WHO-recommended methods. Donors were excluded if they had other autoimmune diseases or infections within the previous four weeks. About 9.4 milliliters of peripheral blood were drawn from each participant. LymphoPrep density separation was used to isolate PBMCs. Study-wide conclusions, independent of this receptor: Only a limited number of T2D and control samples were sequenced, so some T1D-only HECs might also appear in more T2D or control samples. Type 2 diabetes and control samples had highly correlated V and J gene usage patterns, with the correlation between samples averaging roughly 0.97. The study groups were not matched for age and gender, which could possibly have biased interpretation. In both CD4+ and CD8+ T cells, type 2 diabetes repertoires were highly diverse, with diversity significantly greater than that of type 1 diabetes repertoires. Few highly-expanded CD4+ clones, median one, were found in type 2 diabetes patients, accounting for a median roughly 4.2% of reads.

The clonotype comes from a man younger than 30 with type 2 diabetes. Sequencing was carried out using peripheral blood mononuclear cells (PBMCs). The sequence joins TRBV19 to TRBJ1-2; TRBD1 is a weak D gene call, 5 bases matching. The CDR3 sequence is CASSISGNYGYTF. The DNA sequence follows: TGTGCCAGTAGTATCTCAGGGAACTATGGCTACACCTTC.